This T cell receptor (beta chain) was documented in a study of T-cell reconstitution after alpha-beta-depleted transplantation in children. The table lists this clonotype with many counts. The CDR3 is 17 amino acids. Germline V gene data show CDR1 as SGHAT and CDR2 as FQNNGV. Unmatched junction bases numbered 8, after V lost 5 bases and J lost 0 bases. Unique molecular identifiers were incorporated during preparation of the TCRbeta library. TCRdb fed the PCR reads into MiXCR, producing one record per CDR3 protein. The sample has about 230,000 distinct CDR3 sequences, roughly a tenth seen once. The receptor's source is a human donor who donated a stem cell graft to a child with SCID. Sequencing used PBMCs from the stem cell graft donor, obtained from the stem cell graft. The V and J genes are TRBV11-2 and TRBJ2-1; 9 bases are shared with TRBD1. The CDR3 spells CASSPRTGANSYNEQFF. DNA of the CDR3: TGTGCCAGCAGCCCCCGGACAGGGGCGAACTCCTACAATGAGCAGTTCTTC.